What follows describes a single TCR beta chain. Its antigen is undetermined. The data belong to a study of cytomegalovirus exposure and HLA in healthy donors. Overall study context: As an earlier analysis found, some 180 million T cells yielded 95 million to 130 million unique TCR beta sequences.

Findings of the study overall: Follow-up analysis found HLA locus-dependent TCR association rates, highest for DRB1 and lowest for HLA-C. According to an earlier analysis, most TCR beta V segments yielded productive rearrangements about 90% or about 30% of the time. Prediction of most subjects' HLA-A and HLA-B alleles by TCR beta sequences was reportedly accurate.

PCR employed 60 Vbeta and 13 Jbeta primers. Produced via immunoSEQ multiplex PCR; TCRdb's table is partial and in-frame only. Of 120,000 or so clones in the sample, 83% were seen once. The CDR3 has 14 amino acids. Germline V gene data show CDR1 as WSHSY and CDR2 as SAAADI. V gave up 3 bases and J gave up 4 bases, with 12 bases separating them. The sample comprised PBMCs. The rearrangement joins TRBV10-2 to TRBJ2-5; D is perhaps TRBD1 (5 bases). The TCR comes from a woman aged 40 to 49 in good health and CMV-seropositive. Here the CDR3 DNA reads TGCGCCAGCAGTGACCGAAGACAGTTAGAGACCCAGTACTTC. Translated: CASSDRRQLETQYF.